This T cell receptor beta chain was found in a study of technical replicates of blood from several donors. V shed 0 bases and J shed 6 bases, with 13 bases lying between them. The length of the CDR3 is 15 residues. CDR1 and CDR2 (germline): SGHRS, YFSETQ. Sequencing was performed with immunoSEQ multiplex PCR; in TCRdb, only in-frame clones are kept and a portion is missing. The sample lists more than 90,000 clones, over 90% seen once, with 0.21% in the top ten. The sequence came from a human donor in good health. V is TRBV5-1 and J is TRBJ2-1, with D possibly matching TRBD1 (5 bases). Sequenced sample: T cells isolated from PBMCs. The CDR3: CASSLARERVNEQFF. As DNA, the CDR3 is TGCGCCAGCAGCTTGGCCAGGGAAAGGGTCAATGAGCAGTTCTTC.